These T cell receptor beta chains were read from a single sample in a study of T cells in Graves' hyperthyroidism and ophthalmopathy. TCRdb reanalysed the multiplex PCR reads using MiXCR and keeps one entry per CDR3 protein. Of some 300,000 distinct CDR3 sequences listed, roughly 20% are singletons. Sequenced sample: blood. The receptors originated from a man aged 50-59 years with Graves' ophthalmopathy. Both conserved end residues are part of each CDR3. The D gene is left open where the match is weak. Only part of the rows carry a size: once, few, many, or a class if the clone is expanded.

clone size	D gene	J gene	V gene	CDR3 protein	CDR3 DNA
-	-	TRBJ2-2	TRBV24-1	CATSDLGRPGVITGELFF	TGTGCCACCAGTGATTTAGGGCGGCCAGGGGTGATCACCGGGGAGCTGTTTTTT
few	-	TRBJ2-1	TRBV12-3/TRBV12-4	CASSFVGGAEQFF	TGTGCCAGCAGTTTCGTCGGGGGAGCAGAACAGTTCTTC
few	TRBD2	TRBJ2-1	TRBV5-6	CASSLLTSGVNEQFF	TGTGCCAGCAGTCTTCTAACTAGCGGGGTCAATGAGCAGTTCTTC
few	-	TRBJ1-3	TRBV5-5	CASSPDFSGNTIYF	TGTGCCAGCAGCCCGGACTTCTCTGGAAACACCATATATTTT
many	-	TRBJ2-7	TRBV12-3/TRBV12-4	CASSLSWDSIALPSYEQYF	TGTGCCAGCAGTTTGTCTTGGGACTCCATCGCTCTACCCTCCTACGAGCAGTACTTC
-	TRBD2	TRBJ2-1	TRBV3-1	CASSPGLAVRSSYNEQFF	TGTGCCAGCTCCCCGGGACTAGCGGTTCGAAGCTCCTACAATGAGCAGTTCTTC
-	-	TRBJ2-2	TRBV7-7	CASNLAGTGELFF	TGTGCTAGCAACTTAGCAGGGACCGGGGAGCTGTTTTTT
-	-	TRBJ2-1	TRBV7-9	CAGSLELLAVEQFF	TGTGCCGGCAGCTTAGAACTACTAGCAGTTGAGCAGTTCTTC
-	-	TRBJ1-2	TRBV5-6	CASSFGGAGYTF	TGTGCCAGCAGCTTCGGCGGTGCGGGCTACACCTTC
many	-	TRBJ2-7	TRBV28	CASSKGGGAGNEQYF	TGTGCCAGCAGTAAGGGGGGAGGTGCCGGGAACGAGCAGTACTTC
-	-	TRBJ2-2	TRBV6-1	CASILGTTGELFF	TGTGCCAGCATCCTAGGGACTACCGGGGAGCTGTTTTTT
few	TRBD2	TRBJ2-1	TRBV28	CASSFHQTSGRAYNEQFF	TGTGCCAGCAGTTTCCACCAGACTAGCGGGAGGGCCTACAATGAGCAGTTCTTC
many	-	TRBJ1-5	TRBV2	CASSDRGRGNQPQHF	TGTGCCAGCAGTGATCGGGGACGGGGCAATCAGCCCCAGCATTTT
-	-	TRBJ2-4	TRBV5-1	CASSLANSENIQYF	TGCGCCAGCAGCTTGGCCAATTCGGAGAACATTCAGTACTTC
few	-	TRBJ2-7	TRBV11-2	CANPDSGYEQYF	TGTGCCAACCCGGATAGCGGATACGAGCAGTACTTC
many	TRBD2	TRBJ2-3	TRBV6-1	CASSEAPAGGPSTDTQYF	TGTGCCAGCAGTGAAGCGCCAGCGGGAGGACCATCAACAGATACGCAGTATTTT
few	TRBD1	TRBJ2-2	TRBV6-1	CASSNRQGAFGELFF	TGTGCCAGCAGTAACCGACAGGGGGCTTTCGGGGAGCTGTTTTTT
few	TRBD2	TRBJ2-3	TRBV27	CASRISGRAIYTQYF	TGTGCCAGCAGGATTAGCGGGAGGGCCATTTATACGCAGTATTTT
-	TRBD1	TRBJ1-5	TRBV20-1	CSARDIDRGGRQPQHF	TGCAGTGCTAGAGATATCGACAGGGGGGGTCGTCAGCCCCAGCATTTT
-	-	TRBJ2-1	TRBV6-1	CASRGYYNEQFF	TGTGCCAGCCGGGGCTACTACAATGAGCAGTTCTTC
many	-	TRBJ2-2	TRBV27	CASSLRERTGELFF	TGTGCCAGCAGTTTAAGGGAGCGGACCGGGGAGCTGTTTTTT
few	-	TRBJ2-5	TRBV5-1	CASSLDQPQETQYF	TGCGCCAGCAGCTTGGATCAGCCCCAAGAGACCCAGTACTTC
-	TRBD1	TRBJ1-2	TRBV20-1	CSAMVLTGARDYGYTF	TGCAGTGCTATGGTCTTGACAGGGGCGCGCGACTATGGCTACACCTTC
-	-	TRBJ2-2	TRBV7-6	CAGGGLNTGELFF	TGTGCTGGAGGAGGGCTTAACACCGGGGAGCTGTTTTTT